This note documents a single TCR beta chain sequence. Source study methods: Counts of nucleated cells, estimated from reference gene primer amplification, were obtained. This table comes from immunoSEQ multiplex PCR, and its TCRdb copy is limited to in-frame clones, with some not included. V, J and clone size derive from that table, while D and trimming were established from the DNA sequence. This sample yields under 300,000 clones, of which over 75% are seen a single time; about 2.1% belongs to the top ten. The sample originates from a study of blood T cell repertoires in COVID-19. V lost 4 bases to trimming and J lost 7 bases; unmatched junction nucleotides: 3. Per the germline V gene, CDR1 is SGHNT and CDR2 is YYREEE (reference sequence). This CDR3 is built from 13 residues.

This clonotype was obtained from a woman aged 35 to 49 who had recovered from COVID-19. Specimen: peripheral blood. J is TRBJ2-2 and V is TRBV5-4, with 8 bases matching TRBD2. CDR3 sequence: CASSPGTSGELFF. In nucleotides, the CDR3 is TGTGCCAGCAGCCCCGGGACTAGCGGGGAGCTGTTTTTT.